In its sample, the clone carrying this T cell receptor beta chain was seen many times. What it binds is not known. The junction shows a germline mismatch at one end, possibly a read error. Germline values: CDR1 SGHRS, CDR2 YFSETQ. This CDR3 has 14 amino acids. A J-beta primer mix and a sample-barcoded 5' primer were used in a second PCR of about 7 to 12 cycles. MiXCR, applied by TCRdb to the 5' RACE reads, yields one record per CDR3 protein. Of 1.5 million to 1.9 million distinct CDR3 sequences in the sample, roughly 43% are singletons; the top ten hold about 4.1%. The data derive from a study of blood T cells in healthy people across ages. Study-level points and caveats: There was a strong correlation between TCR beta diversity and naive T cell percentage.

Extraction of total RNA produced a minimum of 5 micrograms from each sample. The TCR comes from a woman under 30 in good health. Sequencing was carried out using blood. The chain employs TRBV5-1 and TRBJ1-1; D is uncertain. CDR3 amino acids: CASSLVGGDTEAFF. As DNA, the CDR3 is TGTGCCAGCTCCTTGGTTGGAGGCGACACTGAAGCTTTCTTT.